This note documents a single T cell receptor beta chain sequence. This table comes from immunoSEQ multiplex PCR, and its TCRdb copy is limited to in-frame clones, with some not included. The table lists 500,000 to 850,000 clones, 80% to 90% of them singletons, with approximately 0.0097% in the top ten. The CDR3 runs 15 residues. Germline assignment: CDR1 SGHAT and CDR2 FQNNGV. The ends lost 5 bases at V and 6 bases at J; junction bases unmatched: 8. These data originate in a study of shared T cell receptors in the human thymus. These data were also filed under a second study, of human thymus T cells. That source adds: Resections were taken during corrective heart surgery, and the thymus tissue came from these. Repertoires sampled from thymus and blood appeared biased in V and J gene usage. A high degree of thymic repertoire overlap among unrelated individuals was reported in related research.

The specimen sequenced was thymocytes. The rearrangement uses TRBV11-2 and TRBJ2-7; the match to TRBD2 covers 12 bases. The clonotype comes from a boy less than two years old with a congenital heart defect. Written as DNA, the CDR3 is TGTGCCAGCAGCACACAGACTAGCGGGAGTTTCGAGCAGTACTTC. Translating it yields CASSTQTSGSFEQYF.